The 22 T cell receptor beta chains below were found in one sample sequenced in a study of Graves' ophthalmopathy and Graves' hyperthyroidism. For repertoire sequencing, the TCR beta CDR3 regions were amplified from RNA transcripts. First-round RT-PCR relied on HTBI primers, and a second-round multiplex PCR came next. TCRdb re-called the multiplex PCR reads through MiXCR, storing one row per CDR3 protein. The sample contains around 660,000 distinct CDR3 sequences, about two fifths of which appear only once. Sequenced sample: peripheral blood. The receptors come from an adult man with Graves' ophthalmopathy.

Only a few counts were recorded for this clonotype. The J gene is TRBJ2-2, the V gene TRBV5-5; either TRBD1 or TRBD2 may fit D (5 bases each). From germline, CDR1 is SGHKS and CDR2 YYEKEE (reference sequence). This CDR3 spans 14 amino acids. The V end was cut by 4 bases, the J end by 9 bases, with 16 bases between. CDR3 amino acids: CASSPGTGHRELFF. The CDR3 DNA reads TGTGCCAGCAGCCCCGGGACGGGCCACCGGGAGCTGTTTTTT.

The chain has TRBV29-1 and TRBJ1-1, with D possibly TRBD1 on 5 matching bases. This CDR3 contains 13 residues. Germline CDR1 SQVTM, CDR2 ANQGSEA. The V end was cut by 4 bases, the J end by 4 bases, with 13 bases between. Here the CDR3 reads CSVAGSTSTEAFF. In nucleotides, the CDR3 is TGCAGCGTTGCAGGGTCTACGAGCACTGAAGCTTTCTTT. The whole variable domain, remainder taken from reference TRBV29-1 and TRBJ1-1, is SAVISQKPSRDICQRGTSLTIQCQVDSQVTMMFWYRQQPGQSLTLIATANQGSEATYESGFVIDKFPISRPNLTFSTLTVSNMSPEDSSIYLCSVAGSTSTEAFFGQGTRLTVV.

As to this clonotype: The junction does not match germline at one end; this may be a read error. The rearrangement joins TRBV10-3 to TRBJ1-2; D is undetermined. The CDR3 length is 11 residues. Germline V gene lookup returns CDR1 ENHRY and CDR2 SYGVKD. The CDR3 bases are TGTGCCATCTCTGGGCTGTCTGGCTGCACCTTC. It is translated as CAISGLSGCTF.

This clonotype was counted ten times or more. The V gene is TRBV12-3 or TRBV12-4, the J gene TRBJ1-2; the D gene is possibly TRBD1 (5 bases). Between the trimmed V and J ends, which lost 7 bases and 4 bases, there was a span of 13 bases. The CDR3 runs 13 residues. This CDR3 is CASTLGVGYGYTF. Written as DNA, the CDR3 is TGTGCCAGCACCTTAGGGGTGGGCTATGGCTACACCTTC.

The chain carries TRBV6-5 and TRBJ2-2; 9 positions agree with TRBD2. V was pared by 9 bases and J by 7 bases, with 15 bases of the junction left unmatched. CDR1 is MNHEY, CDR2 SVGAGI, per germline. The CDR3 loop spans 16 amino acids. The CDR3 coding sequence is TGTGCCAGTACCCCTCTAGCGGGAAAAGCGGGCGGGGAGCTGTTTTTT. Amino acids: CASTPLAGKAGGELFF.

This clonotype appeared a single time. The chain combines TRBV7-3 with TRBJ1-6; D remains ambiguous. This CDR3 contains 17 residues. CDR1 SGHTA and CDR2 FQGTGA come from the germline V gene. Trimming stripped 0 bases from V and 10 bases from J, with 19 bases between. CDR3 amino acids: CASSLTGSGPFGSPLHF. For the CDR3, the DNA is TGTGCCAGCAGCTTAACGGGGTCCGGGCCCTTTGGCTCACCCCTCCACTTT.

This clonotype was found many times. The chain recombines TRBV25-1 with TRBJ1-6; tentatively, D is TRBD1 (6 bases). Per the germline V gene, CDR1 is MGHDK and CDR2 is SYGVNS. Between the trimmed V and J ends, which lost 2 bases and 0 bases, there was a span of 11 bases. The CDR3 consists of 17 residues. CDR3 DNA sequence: TGTGCCAGCAGTGAAGGGGGCCCAAGCTCCTATAATTCACCCCTCCACTTT. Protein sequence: CASSEGGPSSYNSPLHF.

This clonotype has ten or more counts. CDR3 residues: CASSLSPLGELFF. CDR3 DNA: TGCGCCAGCAGCTTGAGCCCTCTTGGGGAGCTGTTTTTT. V gene TRBV5-1 combines with J gene TRBJ2-2; D remains unclear. The CDR3 totals 13 residues. V lost 1 base and J lost 8, with 9 bases in between. The germline V gene has CDR1 SGHRS and CDR2 YFSETQ.

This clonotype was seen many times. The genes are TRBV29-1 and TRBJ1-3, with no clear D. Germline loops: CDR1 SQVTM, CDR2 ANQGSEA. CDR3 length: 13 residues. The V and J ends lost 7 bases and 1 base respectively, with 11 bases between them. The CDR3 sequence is CSAYPGSGNTIYF. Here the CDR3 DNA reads TGCAGCGCCTACCCCGGGTCTGGAAACACCATATATTTT.

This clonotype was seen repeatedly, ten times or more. The CDR3 coding sequence is TGTGCCAGCAGCCCCCGCCTGCCGGTACGGAAAACTGAAGCTTTCTTT. This sequence encodes CASSPRLPVRKTEAFF. The chain joins TRBV7-9 to TRBJ1-1; D call uncertain. This CDR3 region has 16 residues. The V end lost 5 bases, the J end lost 5 bases, and 21 bases lay between the germline ends. Germline V CDR1 and CDR2: SEHNR, FQNEAQ (reference sequence).

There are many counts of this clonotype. CDR3 in amino acids: CASSIPSPGTEAFF. The CDR3 nucleotides read TGTGCCAGTAGTATACCATCCCCAGGGACTGAAGCTTTCTTT. This chain joins TRBV19 and TRBJ1-1, with D perhaps matching TRBD1 (5 bases). In germline, CDR1 is LNHDA, CDR2 SQIVND (reference sequence). Trimming stripped 2 bases from V and 5 bases from J, with 12 bases between. CDR3 length equals 14 residues.

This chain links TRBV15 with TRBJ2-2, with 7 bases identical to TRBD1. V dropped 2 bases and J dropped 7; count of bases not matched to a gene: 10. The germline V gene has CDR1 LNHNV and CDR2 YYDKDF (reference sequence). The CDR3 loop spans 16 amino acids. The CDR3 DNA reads TGTGCCACCAGCAGAATACAGGGGCGGAATAGCGGGGAGCTGTTTTTT. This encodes CATSRIQGRNSGELFF.

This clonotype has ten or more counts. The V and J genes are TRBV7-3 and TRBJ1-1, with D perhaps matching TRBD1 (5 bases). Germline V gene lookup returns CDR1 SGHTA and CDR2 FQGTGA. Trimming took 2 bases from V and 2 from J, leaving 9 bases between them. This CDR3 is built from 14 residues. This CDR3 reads CASSLYGGNTEAFF. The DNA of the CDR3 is TGTGCCAGCAGCTTATACGGGGGTAACACTGAAGCTTTCTTT.

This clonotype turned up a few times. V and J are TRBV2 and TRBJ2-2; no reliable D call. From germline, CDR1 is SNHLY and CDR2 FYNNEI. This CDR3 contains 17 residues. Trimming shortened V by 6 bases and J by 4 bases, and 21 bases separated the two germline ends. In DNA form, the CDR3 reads TGTGCCAGCAGAAACCCCATTGCTATGTCGGCCACCGGGGAGCTGTTTTTT. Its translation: CASRNPIAMSATGELFF.

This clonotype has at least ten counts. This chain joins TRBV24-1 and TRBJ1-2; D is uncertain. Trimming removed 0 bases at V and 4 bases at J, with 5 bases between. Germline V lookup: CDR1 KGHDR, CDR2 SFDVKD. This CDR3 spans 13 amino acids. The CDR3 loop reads CATSDLAGYGYTF. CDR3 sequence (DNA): TGTGCCACCAGTGATTTGGCAGGCTATGGCTACACCTTC.

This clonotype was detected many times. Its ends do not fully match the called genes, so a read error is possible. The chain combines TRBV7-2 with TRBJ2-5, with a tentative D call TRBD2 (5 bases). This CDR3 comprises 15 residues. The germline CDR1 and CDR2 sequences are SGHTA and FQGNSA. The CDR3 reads CVSSLRRTGWETQYF. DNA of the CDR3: TGTGTCAGCAGCTTAAGGCGCACGGGGTGGGAGACCCAGTACTTC.

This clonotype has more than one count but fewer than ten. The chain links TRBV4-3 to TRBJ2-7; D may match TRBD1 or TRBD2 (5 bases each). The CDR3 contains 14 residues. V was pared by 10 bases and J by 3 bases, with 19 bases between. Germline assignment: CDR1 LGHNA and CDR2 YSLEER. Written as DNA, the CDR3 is TGCGCCATACTAATTTGGGGGAATGACTACGAGCAGTACTTC. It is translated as CAILIWGNDYEQYF.

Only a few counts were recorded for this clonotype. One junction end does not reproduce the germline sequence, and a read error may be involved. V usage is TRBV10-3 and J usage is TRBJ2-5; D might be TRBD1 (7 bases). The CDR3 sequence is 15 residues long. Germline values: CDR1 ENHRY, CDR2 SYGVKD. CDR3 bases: TGTGCCAGCAGTGATAGACAGGGAGGTTTCGGGACCCAGTACTTC. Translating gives CASSDRQGGFGTQYF.

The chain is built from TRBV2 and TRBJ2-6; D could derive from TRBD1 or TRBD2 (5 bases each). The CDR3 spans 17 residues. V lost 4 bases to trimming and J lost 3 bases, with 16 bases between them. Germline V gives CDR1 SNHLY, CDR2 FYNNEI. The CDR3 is CASSGRDGVFGANVLTF. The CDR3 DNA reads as TGTGCCAGCAGTGGCCGGGACGGGGTATTTGGGGCCAACGTCCTGACTTTC.

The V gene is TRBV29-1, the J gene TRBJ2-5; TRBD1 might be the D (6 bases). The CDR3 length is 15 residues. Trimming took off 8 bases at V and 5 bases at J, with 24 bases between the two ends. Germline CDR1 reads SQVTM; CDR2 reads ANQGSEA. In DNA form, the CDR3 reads TGCAGCAGTTTAACGGGCACCAGGGGATCGGAGACCCAGTACTTC. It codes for CSSLTGTRGSETQYF.

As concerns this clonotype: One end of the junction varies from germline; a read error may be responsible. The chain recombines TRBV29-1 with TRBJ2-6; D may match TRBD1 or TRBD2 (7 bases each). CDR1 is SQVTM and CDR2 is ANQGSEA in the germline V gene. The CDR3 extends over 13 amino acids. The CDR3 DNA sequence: TGCAGCGGCTCACCTCAGGGGGGGGACACTGAAGCTTTC. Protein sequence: CSGSPQGGDTEAF.

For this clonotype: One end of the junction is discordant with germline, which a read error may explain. CDR3 residues: CASSLEGFGTYEQHF. The DNA of the CDR3 is TGCGCCAGCAGCTTGGAGGGATTCGGCACCTACGAGCAGCACTTC. The gene calls are TRBV5-1 and TRBJ2-7, with D uncertain. The CDR3 is 15 amino acids. Per germline, CDR1 SGHRS and CDR2 YFSETQ.